This T cell receptor (beta chain) was captured in a study of graft-versus-host responses after intestinal transplantation. Overall study results and limits: Subjects displaying graft-donor T cell macrochimerism possessed elevated graft-versus-host to host-versus-graft clonal ratios inside allografts. In recipient marrow, GvH clones were found, and some appeared first in ileum or blood.

Worth noting for this clone: As yet, its antigen is unknown.

Only in-frame clones appear in the TCRdb table, and some are missing; sequencing was by immunoSEQ multiplex PCR. The sample lists approximately 97,000 clones, roughly nine tenths occurring once. CDR3 size: 15 residues. Germline V lookup: CDR1 SGHVS, CDR2 FNYEAQ. Trimming cost V 10 bases and J 0 bases; bases outside gene matches: 10. Specimen: unstimulated CD4+ T cells sorted from spleen or lymph node cells, collected before transplant. This sequence was found in a human donor who was the organ donor for an intestinal transplant. This chain joins TRBV7-6 and TRBJ2-3, with 7 bases aligning to TRBD1. The CDR3 DNA reads as TGTGCCACCTTGAGTACAGGGGTGAGCACAGATACGCAGTATTTT. As protein: CATLSTGVSTDTQYF. The whole variable domain, filled in from reference TRBV7-6 and TRBJ2-3, reads GAGVSQSPRYKVTKRGQDVALRCDPISGHVSLYWYRQALGQGPEFLTYFNYEAQQDKSGLPNDRFSAERPEGSISTLTIQRTEQRDSAMYRCATLSTGVSTDTQYFGPGTRLTVL.